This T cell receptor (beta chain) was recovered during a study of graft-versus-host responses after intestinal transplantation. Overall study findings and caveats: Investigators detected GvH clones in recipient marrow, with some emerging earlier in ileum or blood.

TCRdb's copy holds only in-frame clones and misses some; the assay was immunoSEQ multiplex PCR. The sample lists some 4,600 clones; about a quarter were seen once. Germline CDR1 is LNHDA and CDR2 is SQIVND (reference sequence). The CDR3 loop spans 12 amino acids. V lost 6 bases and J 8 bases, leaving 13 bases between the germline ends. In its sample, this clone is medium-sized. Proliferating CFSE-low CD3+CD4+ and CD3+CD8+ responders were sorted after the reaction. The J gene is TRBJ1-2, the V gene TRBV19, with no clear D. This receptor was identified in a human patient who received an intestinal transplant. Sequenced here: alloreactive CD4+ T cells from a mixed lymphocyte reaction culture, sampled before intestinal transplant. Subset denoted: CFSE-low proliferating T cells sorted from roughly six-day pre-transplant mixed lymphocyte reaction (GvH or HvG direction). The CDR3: CASSPTQSGYTF. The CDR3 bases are TGTGCCAGTAGCCCTACCCAGTCGGGCTACACCTTC. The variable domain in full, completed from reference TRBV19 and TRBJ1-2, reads DGGITQSPKYLFRKEGQNVTLSCEQNLNHDAMYWYRQDPGQGLRLIYYSQIVNDFQKGDIAEGYSVSREKKESFPLTVTSAQKNPTAFYLCASSPTQSGYTFGSGTRLTVV.